Below, one T cell receptor (beta chain) is given with its context. Per the original methods: It was from reference gene primer amplification that nucleated cell counts were estimated. Here immunoSEQ multiplex PCR was the method, and the copy in TCRdb shows in-frame clones only, minus some. D and trimming come from the DNA, and the V and J calls and clone size come from that table. This sample yields 30,000 to 40,000 clones, of which over 70% are seen a single time; about 9.8% belongs to the top ten. This entry comes from a study of blood T cell repertoires in COVID-19. In the study overall: The United States, Italy and Spain supplied acute and convalescent COVID-19 samples. Sample material is recorded as cDNA or gDNA derived from T cells, B-cell-depleted T cells, or PBMCs.

Source material: peripheral blood. The receptor comes from a human donor in a cohort sampled during active COVID-19.

For the CDR3, the DNA is TGTGCCAGTGGGGACAGGGGAACTGAAGCTTTCTTT. Translated: CASGDRGTEAFF. This sequence joins TRBV19 and TRBJ1-1, with 10 bases fitting TRBD1. Germline V gives CDR1 LNHDA, CDR2 SQIVND (reference sequence). J was trimmed by 5 bases and V by 8 bases; bases with no gene match: 2. The CDR3 consists of 12 residues. The whole variable domain, remainder taken from reference TRBV19 and TRBJ1-1, is DGGITQSPKYLFRKEGQNVTLSCEQNLNHDAMYWYRQDPGQGLRLIYYSQIVNDFQKGDIAEGYSVSREKKESFPLTVTSAQKNPTAFYLCASGDRGTEAFFGQGTRLTVV.